This record concerns one TCR beta chain sequence. What it binds is not known. Clones were read by immunoSEQ multiplex PCR, and TCRdb kept only the in-frame ones, dropping some. The sample records about 2,300 clones, around 80% being singletons. This entry is derived from a study of T cell repertoires in ileal Crohn's disease. Per the germline V gene, CDR1 is SGHTA and CDR2 is FQGTGA. The CDR3 is 19 amino acids. V dropped 1 base and J dropped 3; count of bases not matched to a gene: 13. Eligibility required adulthood, ileal or ileocolonic Crohn's disease and indicated ileocolonic resection. Study-level findings and limits: High-frequency clones were more common in sorted CD8 than CD4 cells. Active smokers at surgery had more clonal expansions than non-smokers. All patients with clonality above 26.8% had endoscopic recurrence.

The sequencing sample was made of ileal tissue. The clonotype was recovered from an adult with Crohn's disease. The rearrangement uses TRBV7-3 and TRBJ2-2; TRBD1 matches at 8 bases. CDR3 amino acids: CASSLSGRAGGMDTGELFF. Here the CDR3 DNA reads TGTGCCAGCAGCTTAAGCGGTCGGGCAGGGGGCATGGACACCGGGGAGCTGTTTTTT.